This is a list of T cell receptor beta chains from one sample in a study of cytomegalovirus exposure and HLA in healthy donors. Measured with immunoSEQ multiplex PCR; TCRdb has only the in-frame clones, and not every one. The data show hundreds of thousands of clones, with roughly 90% seen just once and approximately 2.4% held by the top ten. Input material: PBMCs. All receptors derive from a woman aged 18-30 years in good health and CMV-seronegative. CDR3s include the opening cysteine and the closing phenylalanine or tryptophan. The D gene is left open where the match is weak. Size is stated for part of the rows, as once, few or many counts, or as a class when the clone is expanded.

j_call | v_call | clone_size | d_call | cdr3_aa | cdr3_nt
TRBJ1-2 | TRBV19 | once | NA | CASSRGRTVPLSYGYTF | TGTGCCAGTAGTCGTGGAAGGACAGTGCCTCTGAGCTATGGCTACACCTTC
TRBJ2-1 | TRBV19 | NA | TRBD2 | CASSSGTSGSYNEQFF | TGTGCCAGTAGTTCAGGGACTAGCGGCTCCTACAATGAGCAGTTCTTC
TRBJ1-1 | TRBV30 | NA | TRBD1 | CAWSAQVGGVFRQLTEAFF | TGTGCCTGGAGTGCCCAGGTAGGGGGCGTATTTCGGCAATTGACTGAAGCTTTCTTT
TRBJ1-4 | TRBV7-6 | NA | TRBD1 | CASSTPGQGNEKLFF | TGTGCCAGCAGCACTCCGGGACAGGGTAATGAAAAACTGTTTTTT
TRBJ2-3 | TRBV6-5 | NA | NA | CASSSPLGGATDTQYF | TGTGCCAGCAGTTCCCCCCTCGGGGGAGCCACAGATACGCAGTATTTT
TRBJ2-1 | TRBV2 | NA | NA | CASREVGGRFDEQFF | TGTGCCAGCAGGGAAGTCGGGGGGCGGTTTGATGAGCAGTTCTTC
TRBJ2-3 | TRBV2 | NA | NA | CASTPVNTDTQYF | TGTGCCAGTACCCCAGTTAACACAGATACGCAGTATTTT
TRBJ2-5 | TRBV19 | NA | NA | CASSNVPRRETQYF | TGTGCCAGTAGTAACGTCCCGCGGAGGGAGACCCAGTACTTC
TRBJ2-7 | TRBV27 | once | NA | CASTSTLLGGEQYF | TGTGCCAGCACTTCGACTCTCCTGGGGGGCGAGCAGTACTTC
TRBJ1-3 | TRBV5-4 | NA | NA | CASSLSFNPGVSGNTIYF | TGTGCCAGCAGCTTGTCTTTTAATCCCGGGGTCTCTGGAAACACCATATATTTT
TRBJ2-1 | TRBV19 | NA | TRBD1 | CASSIDQTGANEQFF | TGTGCCAGTAGTATAGATCAAACAGGGGCCAATGAGCAGTTCTTC